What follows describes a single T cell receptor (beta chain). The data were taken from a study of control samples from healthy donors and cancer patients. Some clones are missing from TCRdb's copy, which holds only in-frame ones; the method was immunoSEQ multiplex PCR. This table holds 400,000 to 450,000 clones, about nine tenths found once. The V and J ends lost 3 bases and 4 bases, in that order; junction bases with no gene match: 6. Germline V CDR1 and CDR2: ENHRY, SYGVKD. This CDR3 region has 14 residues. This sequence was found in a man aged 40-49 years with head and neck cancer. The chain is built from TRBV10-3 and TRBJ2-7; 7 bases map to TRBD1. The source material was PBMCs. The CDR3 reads CAISEGGGRYEQYF. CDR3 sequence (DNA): TGTGCCATCAGTGAAGGGGGCGGACGATACGAGCAGTACTTC.